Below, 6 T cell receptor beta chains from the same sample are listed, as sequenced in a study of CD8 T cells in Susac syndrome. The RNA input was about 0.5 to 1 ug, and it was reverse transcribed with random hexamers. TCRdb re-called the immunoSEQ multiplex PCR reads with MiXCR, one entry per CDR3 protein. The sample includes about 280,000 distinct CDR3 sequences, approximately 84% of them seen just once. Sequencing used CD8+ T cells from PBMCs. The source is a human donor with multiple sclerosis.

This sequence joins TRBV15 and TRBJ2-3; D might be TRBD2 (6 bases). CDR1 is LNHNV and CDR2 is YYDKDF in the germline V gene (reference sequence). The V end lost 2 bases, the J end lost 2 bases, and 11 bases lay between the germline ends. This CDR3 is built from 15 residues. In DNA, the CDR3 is TGTGCCACCAGCAGATCTAGCGTGATCACAGATACGCAGTATTTT. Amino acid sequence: CATSRSSVITDTQYF.

DNA of the CDR3: TGCGCCAGCAGCCAAGATGAGGAATTCAATGAGCAGTTCTTC. Amino acids: CASSQDEEFNEQFF. The chain joins TRBV4-1 to TRBJ2-1; D unclear. Trimming removed 0 bases at V and 6 bases at J, with 9 bases between. CDR1 is MGHRA, CDR2 YSYEKL, per germline. This CDR3 spans 14 amino acids.

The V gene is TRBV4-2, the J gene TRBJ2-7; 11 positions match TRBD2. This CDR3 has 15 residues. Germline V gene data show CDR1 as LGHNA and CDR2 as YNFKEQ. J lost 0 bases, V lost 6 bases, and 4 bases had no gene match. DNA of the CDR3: TGTGCCAGCAGACTGGGACTAGCGGACTCCTACGAGCAGTACTTC. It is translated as CASRLGLADSYEQYF.

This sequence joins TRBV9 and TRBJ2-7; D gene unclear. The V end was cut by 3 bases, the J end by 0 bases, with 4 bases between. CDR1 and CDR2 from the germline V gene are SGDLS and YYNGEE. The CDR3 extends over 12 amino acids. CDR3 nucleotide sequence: TGTGCCAGCAGCGACCTCTCCTACGAGCAGTACTTC. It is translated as CASSDLSYEQYF.

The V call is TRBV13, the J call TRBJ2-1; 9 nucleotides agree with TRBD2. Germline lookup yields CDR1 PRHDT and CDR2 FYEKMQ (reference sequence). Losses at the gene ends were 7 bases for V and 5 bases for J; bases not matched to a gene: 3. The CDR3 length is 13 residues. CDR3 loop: CASKVAGDNEQFF. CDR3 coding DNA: TGTGCCAGCAAGGTAGCGGGAGACAATGAGCAGTTCTTC. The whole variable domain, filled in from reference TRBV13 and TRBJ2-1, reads AAGVIQSPRHLIKEKRETATLKCYPIPRHDTVYWYQQGPGQDPQFLISFYEKMQSDKGSIPDRFSAQQFSDYHSELNMSSLELGDSALYFCASKVAGDNEQFFGPGTRLTVL.

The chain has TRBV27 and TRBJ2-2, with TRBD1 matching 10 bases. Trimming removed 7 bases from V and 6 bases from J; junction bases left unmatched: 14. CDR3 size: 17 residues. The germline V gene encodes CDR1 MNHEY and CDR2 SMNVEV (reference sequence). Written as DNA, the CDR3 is TGTGCCAGCACCCCTCTTTTAGGACAGGGGGTACCCGGGGAGCTGTTTTTT. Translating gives CASTPLLGQGVPGELFF.